The 28 T cell receptor beta chains given below trace back to one sample, sequenced in a study of OX40 agonist ivuxolimab in advanced cancers. Assay: immunoSEQ multiplex PCR; the TCRdb copy retains only in-frame clones and omits some. The table includes about 68,000 clones, about nine tenths detected once. Here the sequenced sample was CD4+ or CD8+ T cells sorted from blood, taken in a trial of the OX40 agonist ivuxolimab. The receptors here all came from an adult with an advanced solid tumor such as melanoma, head and neck, liver or kidney cancer.

CDR3: CASSLVYVSTDTQYF. The CDR3 coding sequence is TGCGCCAGCAGCTTGGTATACGTCTCCACAGATACGCAGTATTTT. The chain joins TRBV5-1 to TRBJ2-3; D is ambiguous. Germline CDR1 SGHRS, CDR2 YFSETQ. V was pared by 0 bases and J by 2 bases, with 10 bases between. The CDR3 sequence is 15 residues long.

The chain recombines TRBV5-1 with TRBJ2-1; 13 bases line up with TRBD2. There are 15 residues in the CDR3. V was clipped by 4 bases and J by 7 bases; unmatched bases: 5. Per the germline V gene, CDR1 is SGHRS and CDR2 is YFSETQ. The chain's CDR3 is CASSLLAGGPNEQFF. CDR3 in DNA: TGCGCCAGCAGCCTACTAGCGGGAGGGCCAAATGAGCAGTTCTTC. The whole variable domain, remainder taken from reference TRBV5-1 and TRBJ2-1, is KAGVTQTPRYLIKTRGQQVTLSCSPISGHRSVSWYQQTPGQGLQFLFEYFSETQRNKGNFPGRFSGRQFSNSRSEMNVSTLELGDSALYLCASSLLAGGPNEQFFGPGTRLTVL.

This sequence joins TRBV28 and TRBJ1-5; D is ambiguous. V dropped 4 bases and J dropped 2 bases, with 9 bases sitting between them. The CDR3 is 14 amino acids. Germline-derived CDR1 and CDR2 are MDHEN and SYDVKM. The CDR3: CASSSLPGNQPQHF. The DNA of the CDR3 is TGTGCCAGCAGTTCCCTCCCGGGCAATCAGCCCCAGCATTTT.

This chain uses TRBV28 with TRBJ2-7; 9 bases line up with TRBD2. CDR1 and CDR2 from the germline V gene are MDHEN and SYDVKM. The V gene end was trimmed by 1 base and the J gene end by 3 bases; junction bases not matched to a gene: 10. There are 17 residues in the CDR3. CDR3 in DNA: TGTGCCAGCAGTTTATTATTATTTGCTAGCGGGAACTACGAGCAGTACTTC. It specifies CASSLLLFASGNYEQYF.

J is TRBJ1-5 and V is TRBV7-8; D possibly corresponds to TRBD1 (6 bases). Germline loops: CDR1 SGHVS, CDR2 FQNEAQ. This CDR3 comprises 14 residues. Trimming took 3 bases from V and 2 from J, leaving 8 bases between them. The CDR3 nucleotides read TGTGCCAGCAGCTTCGGGGGGCGCAATCAGCCCCAGCATTTT. Encoded protein: CASSFGGRNQPQHF.

The rearrangement joins TRBV2 to TRBJ1-2; D possibly corresponds to TRBD1 (5 bases). Germline CDR1 SNHLY, CDR2 FYNNEI. V lost 8 bases to trimming and J lost 8 bases, with 18 bases between them. This CDR3 is built from 13 residues. CDR3 sequence: CASVEGAMGGYTF. CDR3 DNA: TGTGCCAGCGTGGAAGGGGCCATGGGAGGCTACACCTTC.

V is TRBV6-5 and J is TRBJ2-7; D perhaps matches TRBD2 (5 bases). The CDR3 loop spans 14 amino acids. Trimming removed 6 bases at V and 2 bases at J, with 14 bases between. CDR1 is MNHEY and CDR2 is SVGAGI in the germline V gene. As DNA, the CDR3 is TGTGCCAGCAGCCTTTCGACTACAGCCTACGAGCAGTACTTC. It translates to CASSLSTTAYEQYF.

This chain links TRBV4-1 with TRBJ2-1, with D perhaps given as TRBD1 or TRBD2 (6 bases each). Germline V lookup: CDR1 MGHRA, CDR2 YSYEKL. V lost 0 bases, J lost 0 bases, and 15 bases lay in between. The CDR3 spans 18 residues. For the CDR3, the DNA is TGCGCCAGCAGCCAAGAGAGGGGGAGGTCTGACTCCTACAATGAGCAGTTCTTC. Encoded protein: CASSQERGRSDSYNEQFF.

The V call is TRBV11-2, the J call TRBJ1-4; 7 bases fit TRBD1. CDR1 is SGHAT, CDR2 FQNNGV, per germline. The V segment lost 1 base and the J segment 8 bases; nucleotides outside the gene matches: 7. CDR3 length equals 15 residues. The chain's CDR3 is CASSLGTGVREKLFF. In DNA, the CDR3 is TGTGCCAGCAGCTTAGGAACAGGGGTACGCGAAAAACTGTTTTTT.

This chain links TRBV9 with TRBJ2-1; D ambiguous. V dropped 0 bases and J dropped 5 bases, with 6 bases sitting between them. Germline CDR1 SGDLS, CDR2 YYNGEE. This CDR3 comprises 13 residues. The CDR3 DNA sequence: TGTGCCAGCAGCGTAGGAGCCAACAATGAGCAGTTCTTC. It codes for CASSVGANNEQFF.

The rearrangement uses TRBV10-3 and TRBJ1-2; a weak D match, TRBD1 (6 bases). Germline CDR1 is ENHRY and CDR2 is SYGVKD. V was clipped by 4 bases and J by 6 bases, with 18 bases between them. This CDR3 has 15 amino acids. The CDR3 nucleotides read TGTGCCATCAGTGTTGGTTCAGGGGCGGAGAATGGCTACACCTTC. Amino acid sequence: CAISVGSGAENGYTF.

About this clone itself: A read error may account for a junction end that differs from germline. This chain joins TRBV7-2 and TRBJ1-6, with 8 bases fitting TRBD1. CDR3 length: 14 amino acids. Germline CDR1 and CDR2: SGHTA and FQGNSA. CDR3 in DNA: TGTGCCAGCAGCCTGCGGACAGGGCAACGAACCCTCCGCTTT. The encoded protein is CASSLRTGQRTLRF. Full variable domain (rest looked up from reference TRBV7-2 and TRBJ1-6): GAGVSQSPSNKVTEKGKDVELRCDPISGHTALYWYRQSLGQGLEFLIYFQGNSAPDKSGLPSDRFSAERTGGSVSTLTIQRTQQEDSAVYLCASSLRTGQRTLRFGNGTRLTVT.

The V gene is TRBV5-4, the J gene TRBJ2-5; D not certain. CDR1 is SGHNT, CDR2 YYREEE, per germline (reference sequence). V was cut by 3 bases and J by 5 bases, with 14 bases left in between. The CDR3 loop spans 14 amino acids. CDR3 protein: CASSSYDRTETQYF. In DNA, the CDR3 is TGTGCCAGCAGCTCCTACGACCGCACTGAGACCCAGTACTTC. Filled out from reference TRBV5-4 and TRBJ2-5, the complete variable domain reads ETGVTQSPTHLIKTRGQQVTLRCSSQSGHNTVSWYQQALGQGPQFIFQYYREEENGRGNFPPRFSGLQFPNYSSELNVNALELDDSALYLCASSSYDRTETQYFGPGTRLLVL.

The DNA for the CDR3 is TGTGCCAGCAGCTCGTCCGAGGGGGGAGATACGCAGTATTTT. This gives the protein CASSSSEGGDTQYF. The chain combines TRBV7-9 with TRBJ2-3; possibly TRBD1 or TRBD2 for D (6 bases each). The CDR3 has 14 amino acids. Germline V gives CDR1 SEHNR, CDR2 FQNEAQ (reference sequence). V lost 4 bases, J lost 5 bases, and 13 bases lay in between.

This chain links TRBV5-1 with TRBJ2-7; TRBD1 aligns across 10 bases. Germline CDR1 is SGHRS and CDR2 is YFSETQ. This CDR3 has 13 amino acids. Trimming took 4 bases from V and 4 from J; bases not matched to a gene: 2. CDR3 in amino acids: CASSVDRGYEQYF. The CDR3 DNA reads as TGCGCCAGCAGCGTGGACAGGGGGTACGAGCAGTACTTC.

The chain combines TRBV5-1 with TRBJ2-1, with 8 bases aligning to TRBD2. This CDR3 region has 15 residues. V shed 7 bases and J 5 bases; nucleotides not matched to a gene: 11. Germline V gene lookup returns CDR1 SGHRS and CDR2 YFSETQ. CDR3 loop: CASGKLAASDNEQFF. For the CDR3, the DNA is TGCGCCAGCGGGAAACTAGCGGCTTCCGACAATGAGCAGTTCTTC.

This chain joins TRBV4-1 and TRBJ2-2; D is unresolved. The V gene lost 0 bases and the J gene lost 0 bases, with 11 bases spanning the gap. Germline V lookup: CDR1 MGHRA, CDR2 YSYEKL. The CDR3 consists of 17 residues. In nucleotides, the CDR3 is TGCGCCAGCAGCCAAGACCAACGGATCTCGAACACCGGGGAGCTGTTTTTT. It is translated as CASSQDQRISNTGELFF.

The gene calls are TRBV9 and TRBJ2-1, with no clear D. Looked up from germline, CDR1 is SGDLS and CDR2 is YYNGEE. Trimming cost V 3 bases and J 0 bases, with 10 bases left between them. This CDR3 is 15 amino acids long. DNA for the CDR3: TGTGCCAGCAGCGCGACGGCGAGCTCCTACAATGAGCAGTTCTTC. Translated, it gives CASSATASSYNEQFF.

This clone has a single count. This sequence joins TRBV18 and TRBJ1-1; D unresolved. Trimming shortened V by 3 bases and J by 1 base, and 6 bases separated the two germline ends. CDR3 size: 13 residues. CDR1 is KGHSH, CDR2 LQKENI, per germline. The CDR3 bases are TGTGCCAGCTCACCGAGGACGAACACTGAAGCTTTCTTT. Protein: CASSPRTNTEAFF. The whole variable domain, filled in from reference TRBV18 and TRBJ1-1, reads NAGVMQNPRHLVRRRGQEARLRCSPMKGHSHVYWYRQLPEEGLKFMVYLQKENIIDESGMPKERFSAEFPKEGPSILRIQQVVRGDSAAYFCASSPRTNTEAFFGQGTRLTVV.

CDR3 protein: CASSPGSETQYF. CDR3 DNA: TGCGCCAGCAGCCCGGGGTCAGAGACCCAGTACTTC. The gene calls are TRBV5-1 and TRBJ2-5, with D possibly matching TRBD2 (5 bases). Trimming stripped 4 bases from V and 4 bases from J, with 8 bases between. Per germline, CDR1 SGHRS and CDR2 YFSETQ. The CDR3 is 12 residues long.

The table lists this clone with a count of one. The V gene is TRBV25-1, the J gene TRBJ2-7; D call uncertain. CDR1 and CDR2 (germline): MGHDK, SYGVNS. Trimming cost V 2 bases and J 6 bases, with 8 bases left between them. The CDR3 runs to 12 residues. CDR3 sequence: CASSEKGIEQYF. CDR3 coding DNA: TGTGCCAGCAGTGAAAAGGGAATCGAGCAGTACTTC.

The V call is TRBV2, the J call TRBJ2-7; D is perhaps TRBD1 (5 bases). The CDR3 runs to 12 residues. Germline V gives CDR1 SNHLY, CDR2 FYNNEI. V lost 8 bases and J lost 3, with 11 bases in between. The CDR3 reads CASARQRYEQYF. CDR3 DNA sequence: TGTGCCAGCGCACGACAGCGCTACGAGCAGTACTTC.

A note on this clone: A junction boundary mismatches the germline segment, possibly from a read error. The chain joins TRBV7-7 to TRBJ2-5; 14 bases match TRBD2. In germline, CDR1 is SSHAT, CDR2 FNYEAQ (reference sequence). There are 20 residues in the CDR3. The CDR3: CASSPTGLAGVGGREETQYF. In nucleotides, the CDR3 is TGTGCTAGCAGCCCGACGGGACTAGCGGGAGTAGGTGGGAGAGAAGAGACCCAGTACTTC.

As to this clone: The sample contains more than one DNA sequence encoding this CDR3. The CDR3 coding sequence is TGTGCCAGCAGCCTAGGACAGGGCTATGGCTACACCTTC. Residues: CASSLGQGYGYTF. The genes are TRBV7-2 and TRBJ1-2; 8 bases agree with TRBD1. There are 13 residues in the CDR3. The germline V gene encodes CDR1 SGHTA and CDR2 FQGNSA. The trim removed 5 bases at V and 4 bases at J, leaving 3 bases unmatched.

The chain has TRBV6-1 and TRBJ2-5; unclear D gene. CDR1 and CDR2 from the germline V gene are MNHNS and SASEGT. The V end lost 6 bases, the J end lost 2 bases, and 10 bases lay between the germline ends. The CDR3 runs to 13 residues. CDR3 loop: CASRMHIQETQYF. The CDR3 coding sequence is TGTGCCAGCAGAATGCACATACAAGAGACCCAGTACTTC.

In this sample, this clone turned up once. The chain joins TRBV2 to TRBJ2-2; D unclear. The CDR3 totals 14 residues. V was trimmed by 7 bases and J by 2 bases, leaving 11 bases between them. Looked up from germline, CDR1 is SNHLY and CDR2 is FYNNEI. CDR3 sequence reads: CASTNPLNTGELFF. The CDR3 DNA follows: TGTGCCAGCACCAACCCGTTAAACACCGGGGAGCTGTTTTTT.

The chain combines TRBV18 with TRBJ1-5; 7 bases agree with TRBD1. The CDR3 consists of 14 residues. Germline CDR1 is KGHSH and CDR2 is LQKENI. V gave up 6 bases and J gave up 7 bases; unmatched junction bases: 9. In nucleotides, the CDR3 is TGTGCCAGCTCTCCCACAGGGGTTGAGCAGCCCCAGCATTTT. Protein product: CASSPTGVEQPQHF.

This clone was recorded a few times. This chain connects TRBV19 to TRBJ1-5; the D gene is possibly TRBD1 (6 bases). Germline V lookup: CDR1 LNHDA, CDR2 SQIVND (reference sequence). CDR3 size: 15 residues. V lost 3 bases, J lost 3 bases, and 12 bases lay in between. CDR3 region: CASSMYTGLNQPQHF. In DNA form, the CDR3 reads TGTGCCAGTAGTATGTATACAGGGCTCAATCAGCCCCAGCATTTT.